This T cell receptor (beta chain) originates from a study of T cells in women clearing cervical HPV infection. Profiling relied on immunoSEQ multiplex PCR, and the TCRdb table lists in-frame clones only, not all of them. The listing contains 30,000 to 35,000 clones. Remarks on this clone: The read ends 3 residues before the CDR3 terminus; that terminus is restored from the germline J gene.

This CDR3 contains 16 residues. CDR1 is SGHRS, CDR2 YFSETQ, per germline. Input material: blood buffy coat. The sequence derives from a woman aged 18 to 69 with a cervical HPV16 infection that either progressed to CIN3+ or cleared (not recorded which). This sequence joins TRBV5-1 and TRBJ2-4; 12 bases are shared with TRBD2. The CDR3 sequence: CASSSLAGGPEETQYF. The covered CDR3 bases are TGCGCCAGCAGCTCTCTAGCGGGGGGGCCAGAGGAGACT.